The rows below give T cell receptor beta chains drawn from one sample of a study of CD8 T cell repertoires and HIV-1 epitope variants. Using immunoSEQ multiplex PCR, the repertoire was profiled, and TCRdb retains in-frame clones only, with some absent. The repertoire consists of about 5,600 clones, with less than 65% occurring once and the leading ten covering roughly 44%. What these receptors recognize is not known. Sequencing was done on a sample of cultured CD8+ T cells derived from PBMCs. The source is a male donor with HIV. Both conserved end residues are part of each CDR3. The D gene is left open where the match is weak. Expanded clones get a size class; other rows say once, few or many, or leave the size out.

J,D,V,size,CDR3,DNA
TRBJ2-5,TRBD1,TRBV25-1,-,CASSESLGQGQETQYF,TGTGCCAGCAGTGAATCTCTCGGACAGGGCCAAGAGACCCAGTACTTC
TRBJ1-5,-,TRBV7-9,-,CASSPTGGVNQPQHF,TGTGCCAGCAGCCCCACCGGGGGAGTCAATCAGCCCCAGCATTTT
TRBJ2-3,-,TRBV6-5,-,CASSRRTLTDTQYF,TGTGCCAGCAGTCGACGTACCCTGACAGATACGCAGTATTTT
TRBJ1-4,-,TRBV6-1,few,CASSDPYHFDGTNEKLFF,TGTGCCAGCAGTGATCCATATCATTTCGACGGAACTAATGAAAAACTGTTTTTT
TRBJ1-2,-,TRBV5-4,-,CASSQDPVELDYGYTF,TGCGCCAGCAGCCAAGATCCCGTCGAACTCGACTATGGCTACACCTTC
TRBJ2-3,-,TRBV5-8,-,CASSPLLGDTQYF,TGTGCCAGCAGCCCTTTATTAGGGGATACGCAGTATTTT
TRBJ1-3,-,TRBV9,-,CASSSHRVDTIYF,TGTGCCAGCAGCTCCCACAGGGTGGACACCATATATTTT
TRBJ2-1,TRBD1,TRBV2,-,CASSSPGTAYNEQFF,TGTGCCAGCAGTAGCCCCGGGACAGCATACAATGAGCAGTTCTTC
TRBJ2-5,TRBD1,TRBV28,medium-sized,CASSSPDRAQETQYF,TGTGCCAGCAGTTCCCCGGACAGGGCCCAAGAGACCCAGTACTTC
TRBJ1-3,-,TRBV28,-,CASSTGSSGNTIYF,TGTGCCAGCAGTACAGGTTCCTCTGGAAACACCATATATTTT
TRBJ2-7,TRBD2,TRBV19,-,CASAPGGGSYEQYF,TGTGCCAGTGCGCCGGGGGGAGGTTCCTACGAGCAGTACTTC
TRBJ2-7,TRBD2,TRBV28,few,CASSFGSGNYEQYF,TGTGCCAGCAGTTTTGGTAGCGGGAACTACGAGCAGTACTTC
TRBJ2-6,TRBD1,TRBV7-9,-,CASSTAEPGGDGANVLTF,TGTGCCAGCAGCACAGCTGAGCCAGGGGGCGATGGGGCCAACGTCCTGACTTTC
TRBJ2-5,-,TRBV13,once,CASSLIQRETQYF,TGTGCCAGCAGCCTTATTCAGAGGGAGACCCAGTACTTC
TRBJ1-1,-,TRBV5-8,-,CASSQDRVNTEAFF,TGTGCCAGCAGCCAGGACCGAGTGAACACTGAAGCTTTCTTT
TRBJ2-2,-,TRBV9,-,CASSVLASNTGELFF,TGTGCCAGCAGCGTACTGGCATCGAACACCGGGGAGCTGTTTTTT
TRBJ1-5,-,TRBV7-9,large,CASSPSYSNQPQHF,TGTGCCAGCAGCCCGAGCTATAGCAATCAGCCCCAGCATTTT
TRBJ2-5,-,TRBV7-2,-,CASSVTGGEETQYF,TGTGCCAGCAGCGTAACAGGGGGGGAAGAGACCCAGTACTTC
TRBJ1-1,-,TRBV28,-,CASSLLGRTEAFF,TGTGCCAGCAGTTTATTGGGTAGGACTGAAGCTTTCTTT
TRBJ2-7,-,TRBV5-1,few,CASSLAWEGASEQYF,TGCGCCAGCAGCTTGGCCTGGGAGGGGGCAAGCGAGCAGTACTTC
TRBJ2-4,-,TRBV18,-,CASSPNIPENIQYF,TGTGCCAGCTCACCAAACATCCCCGAGAACATTCAGTACTTC
TRBJ1-2,-,TRBV7-9,once,CASSLPRGRNYGYTF,TGTGCCAGCAGCTTACCTCGGGGGCGGAACTATGGCTACACCTTC
TRBJ2-7,TRBD1,TRBV7-7,-,CASSLEKKTGGFYEQYF,TGTGCTAGCAGCTTAGAAAAGAAGACAGGGGGATTCTACGAGCAGTACTTC
TRBJ2-5,TRBD1,TRBV4-1,few,CASSQSTGGDQETQYF,TGCGCCAGCAGCCAGTCGACAGGGGGGGACCAAGAGACCCAGTACTTC
TRBJ1-1,-,TRBV15,few,CATSRDRGLNTEAFF,TGTGCCACCAGCAGAGACCGGGGTTTAAACACTGAAGCTTTCTTT
TRBJ1-3,-,TRBV19,few,CASSMLRDTGNTIYF,TGTGCCAGTAGTATGCTCCGGGACACTGGAAACACCATATATTTT
TRBJ1-5,-,TRBV28,-,CASSFGDWNQPQHF,TGTGCCAGCAGTTTTGGGGATTGGAATCAGCCCCAGCATTTT
TRBJ2-2,-,TRBV7-6,-,CASSLAEGNTGELFF,TGTGCCAGCAGCTTAGCGGAGGGGAACACCGGGGAGCTGTTTTTT
TRBJ2-3,TRBD1,TRBV29-1,-,CSVAGTGATDTQYF,TGCAGCGTTGCGGGGACAGGGGCCACAGATACGCAGTATTTT
TRBJ1-4,-,TRBV6-5,-,CASSYTWGDEKLFF,TGTGCCAGCAGTTACACCTGGGGGGATGAAAAACTGTTTTTT
TRBJ2-7,-,TRBV7-9,few,CASSIEPYEQYF,TGTGCCAGCAGCATCGAGCCTTACGAGCAGTACTTC
TRBJ1-2,-,TRBV2,-,CASSDKVLYGYTF,TGTGCCAGCAGTGACAAGGTATTATATGGCTACACCTTC
TRBJ2-1,TRBD1,TRBV11-3,-,CASSFQGGQGVNEQFF,TGTGCCAGCAGCTTCCAGGGAGGACAGGGAGTCAATGAGCAGTTCTTC
TRBJ1-1,-,TRBV4-1,-,CASSRGEGTEAFF,TGCGCCAGCAGCCGCGGGGAGGGCACTGAAGCTTTCTTT
TRBJ2-7,-,TRBV6-4,-,CASSDPGTAGSYEQYF,TGTGCCAGCAGTGACCCCGGGACTGCGGGCTCCTACGAGCAGTACTTC
TRBJ1-2,-,TRBV12-5,few,CASGLARTEDYGYTF,TGTGCTAGTGGTTTGGCCAGGACGGAAGACTATGGCTACACCTTC
TRBJ2-7,TRBD2,TRBV27,few,CASSLASGGAYEQYF,TGTGCCAGCAGTTTAGCTAGCGGGGGGGCCTACGAGCAGTACTTC
TRBJ1-6,-,TRBV5-6,-,CASSFLQGVNSPLHF,TGTGCCAGCAGCTTCCTCCAGGGCGTGAATTCACCCCTCCACTTT
TRBJ1-1,TRBD1,TRBV6-5,-,CASSYSTGGNAEAFF,TGTGCCAGCAGTTACTCGACAGGGGGCAACGCTGAAGCTTTCTTT
TRBJ2-7,TRBD1,TRBV28,-,CASVPDRDSYEQYF,TGTGCCAGCGTCCCGGACAGGGATTCCTACGAGCAGTACTTC
TRBJ1-5,-,TRBV9,-,CASSPSYNQPQHF,TGTGCCAGCAGCCCTTCTTACAATCAGCCCCAGCATTTT
TRBJ2-7,-,TRBV28,-,CASSLSTYEQYF,TGTGCCAGCAGTTTATCCACCTACGAGCAGTACTTC